This TCR beta chain was found in a study of blood T cell repertoires in COVID-19. Study-level background: Acute and convalescent COVID-19 specimens originated in the United States, Italy and Spain. T cells, B-cell-depleted T cells, or PBMCs provided the cDNA or gDNA that served as material.

Recruited during active infection, patients (from Seattle) were subsequently followed longitudinally. The V end lost 4 bases, the J end lost 7 bases, and 13 bases lay between the germline ends. Per the germline V gene, CDR1 is LGHNA and CDR2 is YSLEER. The CDR3 length is 14 residues. Per the authors' pipeline: Amplification of reference gene primers was used by the study to estimate nucleated cell counts. Method: immunoSEQ multiplex PCR; TCRdb's copy keeps in-frame clones and lacks some. The DNA gave D and trimming, while V, J and clone size come from that table. This table holds 200,000 or so clones, approximately 90% found once.

The J gene is TRBJ2-2, the V gene TRBV4-3, with TRBD1 as a possible D gene (6 bases). The clonotype was recovered from a man aged 25-45 years with COVID-19, enrolled during active disease. Material for sequencing was peripheral blood. CDR3 nucleotide sequence: TGCGCCAGCAGCCTTGGACAGTCATACGGGGAGCTGTTTTTT. Encoded protein: CASSLGQSYGELFF.